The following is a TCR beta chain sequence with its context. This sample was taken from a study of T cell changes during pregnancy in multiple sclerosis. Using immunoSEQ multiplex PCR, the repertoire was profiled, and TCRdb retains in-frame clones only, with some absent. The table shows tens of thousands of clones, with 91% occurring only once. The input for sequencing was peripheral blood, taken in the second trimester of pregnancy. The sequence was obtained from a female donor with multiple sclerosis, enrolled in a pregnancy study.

CDR3 residues: CAISQGSNVLTF. CDR3 in DNA: TGTGCCATCAGCCAGGGGTCCAACGTCCTGACTTTC. This chain joins TRBV10-3 and TRBJ2-6; D might be TRBD1 (6 bases). Germline values: CDR1 ENHRY, CDR2 SYGVKD. V was clipped by 6 bases and J by 8 bases, with 8 bases between them. The CDR3 has 12 amino acids.